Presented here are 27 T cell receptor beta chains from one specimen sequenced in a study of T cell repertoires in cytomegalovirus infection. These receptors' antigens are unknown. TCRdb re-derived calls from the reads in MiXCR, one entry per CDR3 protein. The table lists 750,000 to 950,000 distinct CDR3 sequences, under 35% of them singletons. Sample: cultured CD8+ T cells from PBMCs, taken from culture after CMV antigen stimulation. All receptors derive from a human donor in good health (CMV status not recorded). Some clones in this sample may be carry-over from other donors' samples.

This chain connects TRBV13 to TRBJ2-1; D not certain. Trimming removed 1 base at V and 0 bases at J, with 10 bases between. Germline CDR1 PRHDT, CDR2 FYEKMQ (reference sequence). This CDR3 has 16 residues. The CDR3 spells CASSLDGLTSYNEQFF. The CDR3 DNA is TGTGCCAGCAGCTTAGACGGGCTTACCTCCTACAATGAGCAGTTCTTC.

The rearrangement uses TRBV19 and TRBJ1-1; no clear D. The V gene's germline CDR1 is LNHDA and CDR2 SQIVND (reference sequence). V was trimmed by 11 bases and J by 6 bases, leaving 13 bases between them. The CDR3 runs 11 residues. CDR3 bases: TGTGCCGGAAGAGGCGGCTCTGAAGCTTTCTTT. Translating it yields CAGRGGSEAFF.

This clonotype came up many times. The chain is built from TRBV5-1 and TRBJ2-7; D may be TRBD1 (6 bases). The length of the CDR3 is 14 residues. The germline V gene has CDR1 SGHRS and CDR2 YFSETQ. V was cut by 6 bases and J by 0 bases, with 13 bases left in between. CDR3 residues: CASKTGTLSYEQYF. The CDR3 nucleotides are TGCGCCAGCAAAACCGGGACACTCTCCTACGAGCAGTACTTC.

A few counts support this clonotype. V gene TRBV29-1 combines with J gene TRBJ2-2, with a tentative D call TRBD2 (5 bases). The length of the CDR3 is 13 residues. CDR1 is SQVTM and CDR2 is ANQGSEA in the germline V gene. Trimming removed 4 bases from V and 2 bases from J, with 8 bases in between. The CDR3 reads CSVVGLNTGELFF. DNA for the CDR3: TGCAGCGTTGTTGGACTTAACACCGGGGAGCTGTTTTTT.

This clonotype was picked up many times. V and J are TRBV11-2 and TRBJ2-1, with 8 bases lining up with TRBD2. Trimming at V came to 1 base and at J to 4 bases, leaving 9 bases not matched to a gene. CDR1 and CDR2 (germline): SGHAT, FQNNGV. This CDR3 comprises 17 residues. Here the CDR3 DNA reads TGTGCCAGCAGCTTAGTGTTAACGGGACTAGTGTACAATGAGCAGTTCTTC. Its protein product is CASSLVLTGLVYNEQFF.

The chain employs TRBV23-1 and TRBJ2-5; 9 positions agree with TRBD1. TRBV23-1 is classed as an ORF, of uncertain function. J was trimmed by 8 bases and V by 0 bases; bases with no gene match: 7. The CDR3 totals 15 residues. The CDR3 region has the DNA TGCGCCAGCAGTCAATCGGGGGGGACAGGGCACACCCAGTACTTC. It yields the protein CASSQSGGTGHTQYF.

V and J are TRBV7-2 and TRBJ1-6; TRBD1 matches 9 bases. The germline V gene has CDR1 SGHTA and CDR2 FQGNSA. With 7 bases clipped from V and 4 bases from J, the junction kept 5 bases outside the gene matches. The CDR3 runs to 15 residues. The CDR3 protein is CASTDGTGYNSPLHF. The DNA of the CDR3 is TGTGCCAGCACCGACGGGACAGGGTATAATTCACCCCTCCACTTT.

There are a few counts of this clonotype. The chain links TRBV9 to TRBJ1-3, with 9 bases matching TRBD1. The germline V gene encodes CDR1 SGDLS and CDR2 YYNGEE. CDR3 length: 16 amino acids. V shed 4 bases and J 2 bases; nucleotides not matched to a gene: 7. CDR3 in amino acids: CASSTGTGKTGNTIYF. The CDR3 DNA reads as TGTGCCAGCAGCACCGGGACAGGGAAAACTGGAAACACCATATATTTT.

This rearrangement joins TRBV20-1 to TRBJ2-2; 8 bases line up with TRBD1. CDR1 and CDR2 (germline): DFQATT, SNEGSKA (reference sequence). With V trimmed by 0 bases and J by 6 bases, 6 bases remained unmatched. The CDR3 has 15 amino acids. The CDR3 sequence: CSARDGQGWSGELFF. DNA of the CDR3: TGCAGTGCTAGAGATGGACAGGGTTGGTCCGGGGAGCTGTTTTTT.

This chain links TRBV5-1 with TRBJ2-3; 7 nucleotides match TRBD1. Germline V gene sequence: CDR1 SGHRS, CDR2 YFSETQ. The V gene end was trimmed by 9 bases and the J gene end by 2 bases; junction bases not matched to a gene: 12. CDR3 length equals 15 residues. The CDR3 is CATSRGGQITDTQYF. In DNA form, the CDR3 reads TGCGCCACCTCTCGTGGGGGACAGATCACAGATACGCAGTATTTT.

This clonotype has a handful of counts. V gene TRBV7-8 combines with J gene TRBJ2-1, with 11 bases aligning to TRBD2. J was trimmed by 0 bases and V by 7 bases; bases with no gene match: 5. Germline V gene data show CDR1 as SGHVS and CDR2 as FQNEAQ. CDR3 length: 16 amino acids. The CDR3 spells CASTVAGGSSYNEQFF. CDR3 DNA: TGTGCCAGCACCGTAGCGGGGGGGAGCTCCTACAATGAGCAGTTCTTC.

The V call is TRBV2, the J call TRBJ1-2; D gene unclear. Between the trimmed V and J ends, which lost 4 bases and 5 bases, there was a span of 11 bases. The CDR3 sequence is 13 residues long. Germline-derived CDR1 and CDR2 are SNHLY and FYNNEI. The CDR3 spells CASSVDRRYGYTF. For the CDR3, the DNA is TGTGCCAGCAGTGTGGACCGCCGGTATGGCTACACCTTC. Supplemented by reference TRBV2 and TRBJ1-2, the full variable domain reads EPEVTQTPSHQVTQMGQEVILRCVPISNHLYFYWYRQILGQKVEFLVSFYNNEISEKSEIFDDQFSVERPDGSNFTLKIRSTKLEDSAMYFCASSVDRRYGYTFGSGTRLTVV.

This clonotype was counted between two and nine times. The CDR3 nucleotides read TGTGCCAGTAGTTTCGGGGAAACTGAAGCTTTCTTT. It specifies CASSFGETEAFF. The chain carries TRBV19 and TRBJ1-1; D remains unclear. Germline lookup yields CDR1 LNHDA and CDR2 SQIVND (reference sequence). This CDR3 is built from 12 residues. Trimming pared 5 bases from V and 5 bases from J, leaving 9 bases between. The whole variable domain, filled in from reference TRBV19 and TRBJ1-1, reads DGGITQSPKYLFRKEGQNVTLSCEQNLNHDAMYWYRQDPGQGLRLIYYSQIVNDFQKGDIAEGYSVSREKKESFPLTVTSAQKNPTAFYLCASSFGETEAFFGQGTRLTVV.

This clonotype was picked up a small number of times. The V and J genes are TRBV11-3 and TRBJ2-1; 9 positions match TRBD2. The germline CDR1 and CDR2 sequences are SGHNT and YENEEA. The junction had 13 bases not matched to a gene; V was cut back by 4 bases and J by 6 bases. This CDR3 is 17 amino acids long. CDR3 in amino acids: CASSSPIGAGGGNEQFF. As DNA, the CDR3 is TGTGCCAGCAGCTCGCCAATTGGAGCGGGGGGAGGCAATGAGCAGTTCTTC.

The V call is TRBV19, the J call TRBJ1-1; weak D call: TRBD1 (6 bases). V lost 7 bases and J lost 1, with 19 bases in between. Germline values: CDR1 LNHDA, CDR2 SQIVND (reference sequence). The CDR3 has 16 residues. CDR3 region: CASIPDTGPPNTEAFF. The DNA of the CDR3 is TGTGCCAGTATCCCCGATACAGGGCCTCCGAACACTGAAGCTTTCTTT.

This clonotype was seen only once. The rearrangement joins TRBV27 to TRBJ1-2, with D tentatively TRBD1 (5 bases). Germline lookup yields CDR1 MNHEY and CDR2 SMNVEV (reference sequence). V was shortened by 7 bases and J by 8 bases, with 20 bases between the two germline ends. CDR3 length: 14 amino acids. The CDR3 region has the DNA TGTGCCAGCATCCCGACGGGACCCCGGTCAGGCTACACCTTC. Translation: CASIPTGPRSGYTF.

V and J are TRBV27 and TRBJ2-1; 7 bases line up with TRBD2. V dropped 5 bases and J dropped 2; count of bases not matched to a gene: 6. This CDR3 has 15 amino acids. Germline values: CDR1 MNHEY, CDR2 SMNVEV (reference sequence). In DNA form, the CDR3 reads TGTGCCAGCAGTCGGGGCGGGGGAGCCTACAATGAGCAGTTCTTC. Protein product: CASSRGGGAYNEQFF.

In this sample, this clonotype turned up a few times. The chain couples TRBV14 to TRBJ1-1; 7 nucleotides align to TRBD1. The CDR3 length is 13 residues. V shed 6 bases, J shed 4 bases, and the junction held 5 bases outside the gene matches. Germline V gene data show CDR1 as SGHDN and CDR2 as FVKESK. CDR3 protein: CASRQTGTTEAFF. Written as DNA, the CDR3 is TGTGCCAGCAGGCAGACAGGGACCACTGAAGCTTTCTTT.

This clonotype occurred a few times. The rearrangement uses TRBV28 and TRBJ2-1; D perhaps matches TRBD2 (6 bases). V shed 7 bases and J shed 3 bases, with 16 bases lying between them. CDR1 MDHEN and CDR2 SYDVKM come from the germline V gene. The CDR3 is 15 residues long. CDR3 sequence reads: CASTWGGALYNEQFF. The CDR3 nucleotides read TGTGCCAGCACCTGGGGCGGGGCCCTCTACAATGAGCAGTTCTTC.

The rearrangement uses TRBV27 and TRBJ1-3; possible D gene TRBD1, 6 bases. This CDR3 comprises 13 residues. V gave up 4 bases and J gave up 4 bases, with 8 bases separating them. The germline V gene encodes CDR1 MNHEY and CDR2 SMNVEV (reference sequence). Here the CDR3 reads CASSWGTGNTIYF. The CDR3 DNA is TGTGCCAGCAGTTGGGGGACAGGAAACACCATATATTTT.

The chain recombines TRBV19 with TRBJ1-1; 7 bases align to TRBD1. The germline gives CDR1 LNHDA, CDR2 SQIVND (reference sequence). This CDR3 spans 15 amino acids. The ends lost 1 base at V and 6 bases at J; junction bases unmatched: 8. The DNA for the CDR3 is TGTGCCAGTAGTATAGGGAGGGGGCGGATAGCTGAAGCTTTCTTT. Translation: CASSIGRGRIAEAFF.

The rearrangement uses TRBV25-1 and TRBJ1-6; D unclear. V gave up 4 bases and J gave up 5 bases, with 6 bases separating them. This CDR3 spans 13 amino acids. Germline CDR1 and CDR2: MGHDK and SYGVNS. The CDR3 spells CASSASDNSPLHF. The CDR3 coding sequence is TGTGCCAGCAGTGCCTCGGATAATTCACCCCTCCACTTT.

CDR3 coding DNA: TGTGCCAGTAGTACCTTTGGAGGGTTTGGACGTGGCTACACCTTC. Its translation is CASSTFGGFGRGYTF. The chain has TRBV19 and TRBJ1-2; no definite D call. V was pared by 4 bases and J by 7 bases, with 19 bases between. Germline CDR1 LNHDA, CDR2 SQIVND (reference sequence). CDR3 length: 15 amino acids.

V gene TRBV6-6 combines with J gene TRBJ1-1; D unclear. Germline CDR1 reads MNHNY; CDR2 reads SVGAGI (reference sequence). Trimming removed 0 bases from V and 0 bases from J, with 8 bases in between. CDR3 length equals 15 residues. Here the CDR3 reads CASSYSVGLNTEAFF. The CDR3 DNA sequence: TGTGCCAGCAGTTACTCGGTGGGCCTGAACACTGAAGCTTTCTTT.

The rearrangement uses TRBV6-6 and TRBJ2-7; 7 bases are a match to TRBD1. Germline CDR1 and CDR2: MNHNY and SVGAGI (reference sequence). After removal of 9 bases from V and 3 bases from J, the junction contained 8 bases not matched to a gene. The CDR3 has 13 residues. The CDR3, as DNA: TGTGCCAGTAAGGGGGCCCTTAACTACGAGCAGTACTTC. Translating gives CASKGALNYEQYF.

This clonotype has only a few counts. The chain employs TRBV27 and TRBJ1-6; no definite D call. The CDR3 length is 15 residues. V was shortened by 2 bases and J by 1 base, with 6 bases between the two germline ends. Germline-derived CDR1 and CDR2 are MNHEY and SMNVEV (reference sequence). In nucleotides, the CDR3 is TGTGCCAGCAGTTTACCCCAGTCCTATAATTCACCCCTCCACTTT. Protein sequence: CASSLPQSYNSPLHF.

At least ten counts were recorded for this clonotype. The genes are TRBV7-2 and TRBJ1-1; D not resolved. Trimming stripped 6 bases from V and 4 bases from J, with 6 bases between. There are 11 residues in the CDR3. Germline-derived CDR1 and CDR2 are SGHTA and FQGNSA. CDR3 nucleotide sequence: TGTGCCAGCAGACTCATCACTGAAGCTTTCTTT. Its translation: CASRLITEAFF.